This entry lists 28 T cell receptor beta chains sequenced from one sample in a study of shared clonotypes between healthy human individuals. Produced via immunoSEQ multiplex PCR; TCRdb's table is partial and in-frame only. The repertoire holds about 2,200,000 clones, roughly 91% seen once, with about 1.8% in the top ten. CD45RO-negative, CCR7-selected cells formed the naive CD8 fraction, which excluded terminally differentiated effector memory CD45RA+ cells. The sample taken for sequencing was naive CD8+ T cells from PBMCs. The receptors were sampled from a man between 18 and 29 years old in good health. Some clones in this sample may be carry-over from other donors' samples.

The chain is built from TRBV10-1 and TRBJ2-7; possible D gene TRBD2, 6 bases. The length of the CDR3 is 13 residues. Germline V gene lookup returns CDR1 WNHNN and CDR2 SYGVQD (reference sequence). V lost 2 bases and J lost 7, with 12 bases in between. CDR3 in DNA: TGCGCCAGCAGTGAGCACGCAGGGAGGGAGCAGTACTTC. It encodes CASSEHAGREQYF.

This sequence joins TRBV15 and TRBJ2-1, with 9 bases aligning to TRBD2. Germline-derived CDR1 and CDR2 are LNHNV and YYDKDF (reference sequence). V trimming: 0 bases; J trimming: 12 bases; junction bases outside the gene matches: 9. This CDR3 comprises 15 residues. The CDR3 nucleotides read TGTGCCACCAGCAGAGATTGGGCGGGAGGGCCTTGGCAGTTCTTC. Protein: CATSRDWAGGPWQFF.

The V gene is TRBV6-5, the J gene TRBJ1-2; D unresolved. CDR1 and CDR2 (germline): MNHEY, SVGAGI. The CDR3 is 15 residues long. The V end lost 6 bases, the J end lost 7 bases, and 21 bases lay between the germline ends. CDR3 sequence: CASSLDRVGTGGYTF. The CDR3 DNA follows: TGTGCCAGCAGCCTAGACCGCGTCGGAACGGGTGGCTACACCTTC.

The genes are TRBV6-6 and TRBJ2-7; D ambiguous. V lost 5 bases to trimming and J lost 3 bases, with 11 bases between them. CDR1 and CDR2 from the germline V gene are MNHNY and SVGAGI (reference sequence). The CDR3 consists of 13 residues. The CDR3 DNA sequence: TGTGCCAGCAGTCCGGATGGGGTCTACGAGCAGTACTTC. Translated: CASSPDGVYEQYF.

The chain couples TRBV25-1 to TRBJ2-1; 7 bases match TRBD1. V gave up 6 bases and J gave up 6 bases; unmatched junction bases: 11. The CDR3 has 15 residues. Germline CDR1 and CDR2: MGHDK and SYGVNS. The CDR3 loop reads CASRVRDSRSNEQFF. In DNA, the CDR3 is TGTGCCAGCAGAGTCCGGGACAGCCGCTCCAATGAGCAGTTCTTC.

The rearrangement uses TRBV7-2 and TRBJ2-2, with D possibly being TRBD2 (6 bases). Deletions cut 11 bases from V and 3 bases from J, with 19 bases between. The CDR3 covers 15 residues. CDR1 and CDR2 from the germline V gene are SGHTA and FQGNSA. CDR3 loop: CASPRGAHHTGELFF. The CDR3 DNA reads as TGTGCCTCCCCCCGCGGGGCTCATCACACCGGGGAGCTGTTTTTT.

This sequence joins TRBV7-6 and TRBJ2-1; weak D call: TRBD2 (5 bases). Germline CDR1 and CDR2: SGHVS and FNYEAQ. V was trimmed by 4 bases and J by 2 bases, leaving 15 bases between them. This CDR3 is built from 16 residues. The CDR3 DNA follows: TGTGCCAGCAGCTCGAGGGTTGAGGTGCCCTACAATGAGCAGTTCTTC. It yields the protein CASSSRVEVPYNEQFF. The complete variable domain, with remaining parts taken from reference TRBV7-6 and TRBJ2-1, reads GAGVSQSPRYKVTKRGQDVALRCDPISGHVSLYWYRQALGQGPEFLTYFNYEAQQDKSGLPNDRFSAERPEGSISTLTIQRTEQRDSAMYRCASSSRVEVPYNEQFFGPGTRLTVL.

This chain connects TRBV27 to TRBJ1-1; D gene uncertain. Between the trimmed V and J ends, which lost 2 bases and 4 bases, there was a span of 8 bases. Germline-derived CDR1 and CDR2 are MNHEY and SMNVEV (reference sequence). The CDR3 runs to 13 residues. CDR3 sequence: CASSLDVGTEAFF. DNA for the CDR3: TGTGCCAGCAGTTTAGACGTGGGCACTGAAGCTTTCTTT.

This rearrangement joins TRBV2 to TRBJ2-5; the D gene is possibly TRBD1 (6 bases). The CDR3 is made up of 16 amino acids. V shed 6 bases and J shed 1 base, with 18 bases lying between them. Germline V gene lookup returns CDR1 SNHLY and CDR2 FYNNEI. The CDR3 DNA follows: TGTGCCAGCAGGGAGGTCGGGACAACCATCCAAGAGACCCAGTACTTC. Translation: CASREVGTTIQETQYF.

This sequence joins TRBV30 and TRBJ1-1; no reliable D call. The CDR3 consists of 16 residues. Germline V gene data show CDR1 as GTSNPN and CDR2 as SVGIG (reference sequence). The V gene lost 0 bases and the J gene lost 0 bases, with 14 bases spanning the gap. Written as DNA, the CDR3 is TGTGCCTGGAGTGTACTGTCTACTCTAATGAACACTGAAGCTTTCTTT. Translated, it gives CAWSVLSTLMNTEAFF.

The V call is TRBV6-1, the J call TRBJ2-7; D is undetermined. The CDR3 consists of 15 residues. Germline-derived CDR1 and CDR2 are MNHNS and SASEGT. The germline V and J ends were trimmed by 1 base and 0 bases, with 10 bases remaining between them. The CDR3 reads CASSEGIGVSYEQYF. DNA of the CDR3: TGTGCCAGCAGTGAAGGGATCGGCGTCTCCTACGAGCAGTACTTC.

The gene calls are TRBV7-6 and TRBJ2-2; 8 nucleotides line up with TRBD1. Germline V gives CDR1 SGHVS, CDR2 FNYEAQ. V lost 6 bases to trimming and J lost 4 bases; unmatched junction nucleotides: 7. The CDR3 runs to 15 residues. The CDR3 region is CASRPGTGFTGELFF. The CDR3 DNA reads as TGTGCCAGCAGACCCGGGACAGGTTTCACCGGGGAGCTGTTTTTT.

The V gene is TRBV7-3, the J gene TRBJ2-1, with 7 positions matching TRBD2. The CDR3 length is 14 residues. With V trimmed by 3 bases and J by 7 bases, 6 bases remained unmatched. The V gene's germline CDR1 is SGHTA and CDR2 FQGTGA. Written as DNA, the CDR3 is TGTGCCAGCAGCTTGGGCGGGAGCGGTAATGAGCAGTTCTTC. Translating it yields CASSLGGSGNEQFF.

V usage is TRBV19 and J usage is TRBJ1-1; D is uncertain. This CDR3 has 13 residues. The germline gives CDR1 LNHDA, CDR2 SQIVND (reference sequence). The V end lost 3 bases, the J end lost 0 bases, and 5 bases lay between the germline ends. CDR3 region: CASSIMMNTEAFF. CDR3 coding DNA: TGTGCCAGTAGTATCATGATGAACACTGAAGCTTTCTTT.

The J gene is TRBJ2-1, the V gene TRBV13, with D possibly matching TRBD2 (6 bases). Germline V lookup: CDR1 PRHDT, CDR2 FYEKMQ (reference sequence). V was cut by 0 bases and J by 0 bases, with 18 bases left in between. CDR3 length: 19 amino acids. The CDR3 sequence is CASSLGMGGPQSSYNEQFF. CDR3 nucleotide sequence: TGTGCCAGCAGCTTAGGAATGGGAGGACCTCAGAGCTCCTACAATGAGCAGTTCTTC.

The CDR3 here is CASSQDSSGRTYSYEQYF. The CDR3 DNA reads as TGTGCCAGCAGCCAAGACTCTAGCGGGAGGACATACTCCTACGAGCAGTACTTC. This chain joins TRBV4-2 and TRBJ2-7; 11 bases are a match to TRBD2. CDR1 is LGHNA and CDR2 is YNFKEQ in the germline V gene. The CDR3 is made up of 18 amino acids. Trimming took 0 bases from V and 0 from J; bases not matched to a gene: 7.

The rearrangement uses TRBV28 and TRBJ1-1; D may be TRBD1 (6 bases). V was pared by 0 bases and J by 8 bases, with 16 bases between. CDR1 and CDR2 (germline): MDHEN, SYDVKM. The CDR3 consists of 15 residues. CDR3 sequence (DNA): TGTGCCAGCAGTTTATGGGCCCGGGACACCCCCGAAGCTTTCTTT. Translating it yields CASSLWARDTPEAFF.

The rearrangement joins TRBV9 to TRBJ2-1; D is perhaps TRBD2 (6 bases). The CDR3 loop spans 13 amino acids. Germline V lookup: CDR1 SGDLS, CDR2 YYNGEE. The V end lost 2 bases, the J end lost 9 bases, and 12 bases lay between the germline ends. CDR3 loop: CASSVGDSREQFF. As DNA, the CDR3 is TGTGCCAGCAGCGTTGGGGACTCTCGTGAGCAGTTCTTC.

A single count supports this clone. The CDR3 spells CASTVPGELFF. For the CDR3, the DNA is TGTGCCAGCACAGTCCCCGGGGAGCTGTTTTTT. The rearrangement joins TRBV6-1 to TRBJ2-2; D is undetermined. The V gene's germline CDR1 is MNHNS and CDR2 SASEGT. The CDR3 is 11 residues long. With 7 bases removed from V and 6 bases from J, the gap between germline ends came to 6 bases.

This sequence joins TRBV4-3 and TRBJ2-1, with 7 positions matching TRBD2. The length of the CDR3 is 18 residues. The J segment lost 4 bases and the V segment lost 0 bases, leaving 12 bases of the junction unmatched. Germline values: CDR1 LGHNA, CDR2 YSLEER. As DNA, the CDR3 is TGCGCCAGCAGCCAAGATATCCTAGCGGAGATGGGGTACAATGAGCAGTTCTTC. Protein: CASSQDILAEMGYNEQFF.

V gene TRBV9 combines with J gene TRBJ2-1; 8 positions match TRBD2. Germline CDR1 is SGDLS and CDR2 is YYNGEE. This CDR3 has 15 residues. Trimming at V came to 3 bases and at J to 9 bases, leaving 11 bases not matched to a gene. The CDR3 DNA reads TGTGCCAGCAGCGCCTACACCGGGACTAGAGTTGAGCAGTTCTTC. Protein product: CASSAYTGTRVEQFF.

This clone came up once. The chain joins TRBV6-6 to TRBJ2-7, with D tentatively TRBD1 (5 bases). This CDR3 comprises 12 residues. The V and J ends lost 5 bases and 2 bases respectively, with 7 bases between them. Germline values: CDR1 MNHNY, CDR2 SVGAGI (reference sequence). The CDR3 protein is CASSPDTYEQYF. The CDR3 nucleotides are TGTGCCAGCAGTCCGGACACCTACGAGCAGTACTTC.

V gene TRBV25-1 combines with J gene TRBJ2-1; no firm D call. The CDR3 spans 14 residues. Germline V CDR1 and CDR2: MGHDK, SYGVNS. The V end lost 2 bases, the J end lost 8 bases, and 13 bases lay between the germline ends. The CDR3 loop is CASSERRATHEQFF. In nucleotides, the CDR3 is TGTGCCAGCAGTGAAAGACGGGCTACCCATGAGCAGTTCTTC.

The chain joins TRBV6-6 to TRBJ1-1; D gene unclear. The length of the CDR3 is 12 residues. The ends were cut back, 2 bases at V and 5 bases at J, with 6 bases in the middle. Germline V gene data show CDR1 as MNHNY and CDR2 as SVGAGI (reference sequence). This chain's CDR3 is CASSYALTEAFF. CDR3 bases: TGTGCCAGCAGTTACGCTCTAACTGAAGCTTTCTTT.

The chain links TRBV28 to TRBJ2-2; 14 bases agree with TRBD2. CDR1 is MDHEN and CDR2 is SYDVKM in the germline V gene. V lost 1 base, J lost 10 bases, and 5 bases stayed unmatched. The CDR3 has 16 residues. Here the CDR3 DNA reads TGTGCCAGCAGTTTATTAGGGACTAGCGGGAGTCAGGAGCTGTTTTTT. It specifies CASSLLGTSGSQELFF.

The chain carries TRBV2 and TRBJ2-3; 8 bases agree with TRBD1. The germline gives CDR1 SNHLY, CDR2 FYNNEI. Trimming took 3 bases from V and 4 from J; bases not matched to a gene: 9. This CDR3 comprises 16 residues. The CDR3 is CASSEGGTGPADTQYF. DNA of the CDR3: TGTGCCAGCAGTGAGGGTGGGACAGGCCCGGCAGATACGCAGTATTTT.

The V gene is TRBV27, the J gene TRBJ2-2; a possible D gene is TRBD1 (6 bases). The CDR3 extends over 15 amino acids. V was pared by 5 bases and J by 4 bases, with 14 bases between. Germline V gene lookup returns CDR1 MNHEY and CDR2 SMNVEV (reference sequence). The CDR3 loop is CASSLWTASTGELFF. In DNA form, the CDR3 reads TGTGCCAGCAGTCTCTGGACAGCTTCCACCGGGGAGCTGTTTTTT.

Worth noting for this clone: The identical CDR3 is also encoded by other nucleotide sequences in the sample. The chain carries TRBV9 and TRBJ2-2; D is possibly TRBD1 (5 bases). V dropped 0 bases and J dropped 4 bases, with 7 bases sitting between them. The CDR3 consists of 14 residues. From germline, CDR1 is SGDLS and CDR2 YYNGEE. The CDR3 protein is CASSVAGSTGELFF. Here the CDR3 DNA reads TGTGCCAGCAGCGTAGCAGGGTCCACCGGGGAGCTGTTTTTT.